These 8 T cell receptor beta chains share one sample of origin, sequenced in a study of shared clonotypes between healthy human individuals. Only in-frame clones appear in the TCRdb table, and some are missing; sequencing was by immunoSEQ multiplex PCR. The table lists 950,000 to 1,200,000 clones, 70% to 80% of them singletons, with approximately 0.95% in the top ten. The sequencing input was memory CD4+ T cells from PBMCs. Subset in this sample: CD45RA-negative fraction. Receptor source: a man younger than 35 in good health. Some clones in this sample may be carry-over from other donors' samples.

The CDR3 DNA is TGTGCCAGCAGCCGCGACAGGGGATCAAAAGAGACCCAGTACTTC. Residues: CASSRDRGSKETQYF. The V call is TRBV13, the J call TRBJ2-5; 8 positions match TRBD1. CDR3 size: 15 residues. From germline, CDR1 is PRHDT and CDR2 FYEKMQ (reference sequence). Trimming at V came to 5 bases and at J to 3 bases, leaving 8 bases not matched to a gene.

CDR3 region: CASSQDPFSQSNQPQHF. The CDR3 DNA reads as TGCGCCAGCAGCCAAGATCCCTTTAGTCAGAGCAATCAGCCCCAGCATTTT. The V call is TRBV4-1, the J call TRBJ1-5; D is uncertain. Germline loops: CDR1 MGHRA, CDR2 YSYEKL. V lost 0 bases, J lost 1 base, and 13 bases lay in between. The CDR3 is 17 amino acids.

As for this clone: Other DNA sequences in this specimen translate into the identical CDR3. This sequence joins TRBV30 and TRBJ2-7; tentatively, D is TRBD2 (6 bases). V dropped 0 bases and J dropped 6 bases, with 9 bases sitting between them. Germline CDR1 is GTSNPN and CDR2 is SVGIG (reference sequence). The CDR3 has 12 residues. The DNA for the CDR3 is TGTGCCTGGAGTGTGGGAGGACGCGAGCAGTACTTC. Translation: CAWSVGGREQYF. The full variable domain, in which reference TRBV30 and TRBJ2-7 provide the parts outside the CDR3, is SQTIHQWPATLVQPVGSPLSLECTVEGTSNPNLYWYRQAAGRGLQLLFYSVGIGQISSEVPQNLSASRPQDRQFILSSKKLLLSDSGFYLCAWSVGGREQYFGPGTRLTVT.

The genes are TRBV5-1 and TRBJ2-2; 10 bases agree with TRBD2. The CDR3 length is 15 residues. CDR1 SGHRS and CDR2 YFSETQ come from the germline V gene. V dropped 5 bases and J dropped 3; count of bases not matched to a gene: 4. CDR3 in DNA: TGCGCCAGCAGAAAGCTAGCGGGGGACACCGGGGAGCTGTTTTTT. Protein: CASRKLAGDTGELFF.

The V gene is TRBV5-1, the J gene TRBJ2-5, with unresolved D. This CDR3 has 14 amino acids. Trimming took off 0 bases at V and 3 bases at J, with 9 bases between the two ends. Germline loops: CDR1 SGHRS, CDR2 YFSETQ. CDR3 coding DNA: TGCGCCAGCAGCTTGGTATTGGATAAAGAGACCCAGTACTTC. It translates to CASSLVLDKETQYF.

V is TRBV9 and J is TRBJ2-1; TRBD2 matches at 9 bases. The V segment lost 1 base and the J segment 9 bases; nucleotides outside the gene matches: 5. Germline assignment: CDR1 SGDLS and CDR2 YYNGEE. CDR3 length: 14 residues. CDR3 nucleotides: TGTGCCAGCAGCGTAAGGCGGGAGGGAACTGAGCAGTTCTTC. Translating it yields CASSVRREGTEQFF.

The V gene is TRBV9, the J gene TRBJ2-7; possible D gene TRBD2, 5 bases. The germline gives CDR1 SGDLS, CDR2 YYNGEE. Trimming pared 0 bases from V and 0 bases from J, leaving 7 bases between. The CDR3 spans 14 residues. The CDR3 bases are TGTGCCAGCAGCGTAGACGGGGACTCCTACGAGCAGTACTTC. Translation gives CASSVDGDSYEQYF.

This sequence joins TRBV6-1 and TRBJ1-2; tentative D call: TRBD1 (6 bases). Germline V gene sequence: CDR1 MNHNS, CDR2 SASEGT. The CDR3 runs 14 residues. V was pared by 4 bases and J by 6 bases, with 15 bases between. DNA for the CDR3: TGTGCCAGCAGTGTTGGGGGGGGCGTGGATGGCTACACCTTC. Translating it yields CASSVGGGVDGYTF.